This entry describes one TCR beta chain. Antigen unknown. The authors reverse transcribed all of the isolated RNA, so sequencing captured expressed TCRB transcripts. Naive, central memory and regulatory T cell samples came to a mean of roughly 4 million reads. Method: immunoSEQ multiplex PCR; TCRdb's copy keeps in-frame clones and lacks some. The sample holds 850,000 to 900,000 clones, about a sixth seen once. The sample belongs to a study of beta chain features in type 1 diabetes. Study results and limitations: The study found that naive, central memory and Treg TCRB repertoires appeared more similar in patients than in healthy donors. When Type 1 diabetes patients were examined, their TCRB CDR3s proved moderately but significantly shorter in all four CD4+ subsets.

The sequenced sample was naive CD4+ T cells from blood. The source of this sequence is a woman younger than 30 in good health.

CDR3 sequence (DNA): TGTGCCACCCAGGGAGGGTTTGGACCCCAGCATTTT. Encoded protein: CATQGGFGPQHF. This rearrangement joins TRBV6-1 to TRBJ1-5, with D perhaps matching TRBD1 (5 bases). Germline V gene lookup returns CDR1 MNHNS and CDR2 SASEGT. Between the trimmed V and J ends, which lost 10 bases and 10 bases, there was a span of 17 bases. The CDR3 runs 12 residues.